Sequencing of this T cell receptor (beta chain) was carried out in a study of T cells after yellow fever vaccination. About the study: In the case of low-cell-number fractions, SMART-Seq v4 Ultra Low Input was used for preparation. Study findings and constraints: A minor fraction of clonotypes spanned both CD4 and CD8 compartments. FACS-sorted repertoires could contain abundant clonotypes contaminating from the bulk population.

One entry per CDR3 protein results from TCRdb running MiXCR on the 5' RACE reads. The profile shows hundreds of thousands of distinct CDR3 sequences, approximately 12% of them singletons. This clonotype was observed a handful of times. Its antigen is as yet unknown. The CDR3 totals 15 residues. Trimming took 0 bases from V and 3 from J, leaving 11 bases between them. Looked up from germline, CDR1 is SGDLS and CDR2 is YYNGEE. This sample comprised PBMCs, obtained on the day of the yellow fever booster vaccination. This clonotype was sampled from a man younger than 45 who received the YFV17D yellow fever vaccine. The chain uses TRBV9 and TRBJ2-3, with D maybe TRBD1 (5 bases). The CDR3 region is CASSVDMQGTDTQYF. Here the CDR3 DNA reads TGTGCCAGCAGCGTAGATATGCAGGGTACAGATACGCAGTATTTT.